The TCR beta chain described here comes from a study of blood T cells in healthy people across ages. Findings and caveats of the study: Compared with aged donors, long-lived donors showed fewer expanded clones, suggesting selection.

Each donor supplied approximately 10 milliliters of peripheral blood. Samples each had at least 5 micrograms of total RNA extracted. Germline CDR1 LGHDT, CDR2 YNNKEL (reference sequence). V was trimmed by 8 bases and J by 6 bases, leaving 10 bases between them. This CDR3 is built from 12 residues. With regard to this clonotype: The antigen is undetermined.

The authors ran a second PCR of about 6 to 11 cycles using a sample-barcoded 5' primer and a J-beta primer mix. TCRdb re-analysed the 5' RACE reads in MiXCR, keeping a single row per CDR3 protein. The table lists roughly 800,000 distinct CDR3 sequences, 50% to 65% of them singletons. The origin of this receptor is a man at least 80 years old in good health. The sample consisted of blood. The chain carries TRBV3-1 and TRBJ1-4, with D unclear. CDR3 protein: CASGYTDEKLFF. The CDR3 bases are TGTGCCAGCGGCTATACAGATGAAAAACTGTTTTTT.